Below, 32 T cell receptor beta chains from the same sample are listed, as sequenced in a study of PD-1 blockade in classical Hodgkin lymphoma. The time point here: cycle 4 day 1 (C4D1), after 5 to 7 weeks of nivolumab. Every one of the patients relapsed after autologous stem cell transplantation (brentuximab vedotin exposure was variable). Repertoires were generated with immunoSEQ multiplex PCR, while TCRdb's copy carries only in-frame clones and drops some. The sample yields more than 30,000 clones, just over 75% seen once. Sequencing was performed on peripheral blood mononuclear cells (PBMCs), taken before the fourth cycle of nivolumab. The receptors shown here come from a human donor with classical Hodgkin lymphoma.

The V and J genes are TRBV4-1 and TRBJ2-7; 10 nucleotides agree with TRBD1. Germline CDR1 MGHRA, CDR2 YSYEKL. V shed 4 bases, J shed 5 bases, and the junction held 8 bases outside the gene matches. The CDR3 contains 15 residues. The chain's CDR3 is CASSLTRQGAHEQYF. Written as DNA, the CDR3 is TGCGCCAGCAGCCTAACTCGACAGGGGGCTCACGAGCAGTACTTC.

This chain joins TRBV19 and TRBJ1-1, with TRBD1 as a possible D gene (5 bases). Between the trimmed V and J ends, which lost 4 bases and 2 bases, there was a span of 17 bases. There are 16 residues in the CDR3. Germline CDR1 reads LNHDA; CDR2 reads SQIVND (reference sequence). CDR3 nucleotides: TGTGCCAGTAGTAACAGGATTCTGGCCAGTAACACTGAAGCTTTCTTT. It encodes CASSNRILASNTEAFF.

The table lists this clone with a few counts. The V call is TRBV6-1, the J call TRBJ1-4; D gene ambiguous. Germline values: CDR1 MNHNS, CDR2 SASEGT. This CDR3 is built from 15 residues. The germline V and J ends were trimmed by 6 bases and 5 bases, with 16 bases remaining between them. The CDR3 sequence is CASSPTGGINEKLFF. The CDR3 DNA follows: TGTGCCAGCAGCCCCACGGGTGGGATAAATGAAAAACTGTTTTTT.

This clone was seen a handful of times. The chain uses TRBV4-2 and TRBJ1-1; D not resolved. The germline V gene has CDR1 LGHNA and CDR2 YNFKEQ. The V gene lost 0 bases and the J gene lost 4 bases, with 12 bases spanning the gap. There are 15 residues in the CDR3. The DNA of the CDR3 is TGTGCCAGCAGCCAAGATGTCGGATACGGCACTGAAGCTTTCTTT. Translated, it gives CASSQDVGYGTEAFF.

V is TRBV28 and J is TRBJ2-7, with unresolved D. The CDR3 consists of 14 residues. Germline CDR1 and CDR2: MDHEN and SYDVKM. Trimming removed 2 bases at V and 2 bases at J, with 10 bases between. The CDR3 nucleotides read TGTGCCAGCAGTTTAAAGGGCTTCACCTACGAGCAGTACTTC. Translated: CASSLKGFTYEQYF.

The chain joins TRBV4-2 to TRBJ2-6; 9 bases match TRBD1. The CDR3 covers 18 residues. With V trimmed by 1 base and J by 1 base, 5 bases remained unmatched. From germline, CDR1 is LGHNA and CDR2 YNFKEQ. The CDR3 nucleotides read TGTGCCAGCAGCCAAGCCGGGACAGGGCCATCTGGGGCCAACGTCCTGACTTTC. Encoded protein: CASSQAGTGPSGANVLTF.

The chain has TRBV5-6 and TRBJ1-1; no firm D call. Trimming removed 4 bases at V and 1 base at J, with 14 bases between. The V gene's germline CDR1 is SGHDT and CDR2 YYEEEE. CDR3 length: 15 amino acids. CDR3 nucleotides: TGTGCCAGCAGCCCCAGTCCCACAGCGAACACTGAAGCTTTCTTT. Protein: CASSPSPTANTEAFF.

The chain is built from TRBV10-2 and TRBJ2-2; D gene unclear. The CDR3 has 12 amino acids. Trimming took 7 bases from V and 5 from J, leaving 8 bases between them. Germline CDR1 WSHSY, CDR2 SAAADI. CDR3 region: CASKSSTGELFF. The CDR3 nucleotides are TGCGCCAGCAAGTCGAGTACCGGGGAGCTGTTTTTT.

The chain employs TRBV6-1 and TRBJ2-3; D gene uncertain. Between the trimmed V and J ends, which lost 2 bases and 2 bases, there was a span of 11 bases. The CDR3 has 15 amino acids. Germline-derived CDR1 and CDR2 are MNHNS and SASEGT. CDR3: CASSELVYSTDTQYF. CDR3 in DNA: TGTGCCAGCAGTGAACTAGTTTATTCCACAGATACGCAGTATTTT.

The chain couples TRBV5-8 to TRBJ1-2, with 7 positions matching TRBD1. The V segment lost 4 bases and the J segment 1 base; nucleotides outside the gene matches: 7. The CDR3 runs 15 residues. Germline values: CDR1 SGHTS, CDR2 YDEGEE. As DNA, the CDR3 is TGTGCCAGCAGCCCCTGGGACAGACTTAACTATGGCTACACCTTC. This sequence encodes CASSPWDRLNYGYTF.

This rearrangement joins TRBV7-2 to TRBJ2-3; TRBD1 aligns across 8 bases. Germline CDR1 and CDR2: SGHTA and FQGNSA. The CDR3 length is 13 residues. V lost 8 bases, J lost 4 bases, and 5 bases stayed unmatched. The CDR3 loop reads CASETGVSDTQYF. As DNA, the CDR3 is TGTGCCAGCGAGACAGGGGTTTCAGATACGCAGTATTTT. Drawing the rest from reference TRBV7-2 and TRBJ2-3, the complete variable domain is GAGVSQSPSNKVTEKGKDVELRCDPISGHTALYWYRQSLGQGLEFLIYFQGNSAPDKSGLPSDRFSAERTGGSVSTLTIQRTQQEDSAVYLCASETGVSDTQYFGPGTRLTVL.

This clone was counted once. This chain links TRBV7-2 with TRBJ2-1, with D hard to call. The CDR3 length is 11 residues. With 5 bases removed from V and 7 bases from J, the gap between germline ends came to 6 bases. Germline CDR1 reads SGHTA; CDR2 reads FQGNSA. CDR3 region: CASSRQNEQFF. The DNA of the CDR3 is TGTGCCAGCAGCCGGCAGAATGAGCAGTTCTTC.

The chain combines TRBV5-5 with TRBJ2-3; TRBD1 agrees at 7 bases. CDR1 and CDR2 (germline): SGHKS, YYEKEE (reference sequence). With V trimmed by 4 bases and J by 4 bases, 3 bases remained unmatched. CDR3 length equals 13 residues. CDR3 sequence (DNA): TGTGCCAGCAGCCGAGACAGGGCAGATACGCAGTATTTT. Protein: CASSRDRADTQYF.

The rearrangement links TRBV6-5 to TRBJ1-2; perhaps TRBD1 as D (6 bases). The CDR3 is made up of 13 amino acids. Germline V CDR1 and CDR2: MNHEY, SVGAGI. V dropped 4 bases and J dropped 1 base, with 7 bases sitting between them. CDR3 nucleotide sequence: TGTGCCAGCAGTTTGGACAGTAACTATGGCTACACCTTC. Its translation: CASSLDSNYGYTF.

The J gene is TRBJ2-3, the V gene TRBV19; D perhaps matches TRBD2 (5 bases). Germline V gene data show CDR1 as LNHDA and CDR2 as SQIVND (reference sequence). The CDR3 covers 16 residues. V lost 4 bases and J lost 4, with 18 bases in between. The CDR3 sequence: CASSSPKHRGPDTQYF. CDR3 nucleotide sequence: TGTGCCAGTAGTAGCCCGAAGCATCGGGGTCCAGATACGCAGTATTTT.

This chain connects TRBV6-1 to TRBJ2-6, with 7 bases aligning to TRBD1. J gave up 3 bases and V 7 bases, and 6 bases lay outside the gene matches. The CDR3 has 15 residues. CDR1 and CDR2 (germline): MNHNS, SASEGT. The DNA for the CDR3 is TGTGCCAGCAAAGGGGGCGAAGTTGGGGCCAACGTCCTGACTTTC. Protein sequence: CASKGGEVGANVLTF.

J is TRBJ2-2 and V is TRBV5-1; D unresolved. The germline V and J ends were trimmed by 4 bases and 5 bases, with 9 bases remaining between them. CDR1 and CDR2 from the germline V gene are SGHRS and YFSETQ. The CDR3 length is 13 residues. The CDR3 spells CASSLDRTGELFF. The CDR3 nucleotides read TGCGCCAGCAGCCTGGACCGGACCGGGGAGCTGTTTTTT.

The chain uses TRBV14 and TRBJ2-1; TRBD1 aligns across 9 bases. Germline V gene sequence: CDR1 SGHDN, CDR2 FVKESK. The CDR3 has 15 amino acids. V trimming: 2 bases; J trimming: 13 bases; junction bases outside the gene matches: 12. This chain's CDR3 is CASSQKPRDREEQFF. CDR3 nucleotide sequence: TGTGCCAGCAGCCAAAAACCCCGGGACAGGGAGGAACAGTTCTTC.

This rearrangement joins TRBV19 to TRBJ1-2, with 12 bases identical to TRBD1. In germline, CDR1 is LNHDA, CDR2 SQIVND (reference sequence). The CDR3 is made up of 16 amino acids. V dropped 7 bases and J dropped 6; count of bases not matched to a gene: 12. The CDR3 region has the DNA TGTGCCAGTACTGGAGCGTCCGGGACAGGGGGCAATGGCTACACCTTC. This codes for CASTGASGTGGNGYTF.

The chain uses TRBV28 and TRBJ2-6; D gene unclear. The ends were cut back, 11 bases at V and 2 bases at J, with 7 bases in the middle. Germline CDR1 reads MDHEN; CDR2 reads SYDVKM. The CDR3 spans 12 residues. In nucleotides, the CDR3 is TGTGCCGCGAAAACTGGGGCCAACGTCCTGACTTTC. It translates to CAAKTGANVLTF. The full variable domain, in which reference TRBV28 and TRBJ2-6 provide the parts outside the CDR3, is DVKVTQSSRYLVKRTGEKVFLECVQDMDHENMFWYRQDPGLGLRLIYFSYDVKMKEKGDIPEGYSVSREKKERFSLILESASTNQTSMYLCAAKTGANVLTFGAGSRLTVL.

The chain's CDR3 is CASSQPGQLYGYTF. For the CDR3, the DNA is TGCGCCAGCAGCCAGCCAGGACAGCTCTATGGCTACACCTTC. The chain couples TRBV4-3 to TRBJ1-2; a weak D match, TRBD1 (6 bases). The V gene's germline CDR1 is LGHNA and CDR2 YSLEER. This CDR3 has 14 residues. Trimming stripped 3 bases from V and 4 bases from J, with 12 bases between.

Of note for this clone: Other DNA sequences in the same sample also yield this CDR3. J is TRBJ2-7 and V is TRBV9, with D unclear. The CDR3 length is 14 residues. The germline V gene encodes CDR1 SGDLS and CDR2 YYNGEE. The V end was cut by 0 bases, the J end by 0 bases, with 7 bases between. CDR3: CASSVGGSSYEQYF. Here the CDR3 DNA reads TGTGCCAGCAGCGTAGGTGGCAGCTCCTACGAGCAGTACTTC.

The rearrangement links TRBV12-5 to TRBJ1-1; D call uncertain. This CDR3 comprises 14 residues. Deletions cut 1 base from V and 5 bases from J, with 11 bases between. Germline V gene sequence: CDR1 LGHNT, CDR2 FRNRAP. The CDR3 DNA follows: TGTGCTAGTGGTTTGGGGACCTTGGGGACTGAAGCTTTCTTT. This sequence encodes CASGLGTLGTEAFF.

The rearrangement links TRBV2 to TRBJ2-5; D is tentatively TRBD1 or TRBD2 (5 bases each). Trimming left V 8 bases short and J 1 base short, with 11 bases between. CDR3 length: 13 amino acids. Germline V CDR1 and CDR2: SNHLY, FYNNEI. The CDR3 nucleotides read TGTGCCAGCTCCCCGGGGCCCCAAGAGACCCAGTACTTC. This translates into CASSPGPQETQYF. The entire variable domain, with the rest obtained from reference TRBV2 and TRBJ2-5, is as follows: EPEVTQTPSHQVTQMGQEVILRCVPISNHLYFYWYRQILGQKVEFLVSFYNNEISEKSEIFDDQFSVERPDGSNFTLKIRSTKLEDSAMYFCASSPGPQETQYFGPGTRLLVL.

This rearrangement joins TRBV7-6 to TRBJ1-1; no reliable D call. V was cut by 1 base and J by 0 bases, with 15 bases left in between. Germline-derived CDR1 and CDR2 are SGHVS and FNYEAQ. The CDR3 has 17 residues. Here the CDR3 DNA reads TGTGCCAGCAGCTTAGGTGCAGGTTCCTCTATGAACACTGAAGCTTTCTTT. Its translation is CASSLGAGSSMNTEAFF.

The V gene is TRBV5-5, the J gene TRBJ2-3, with D maybe TRBD2 (5 bases). V lost 7 bases and J 2 bases, leaving 14 bases between the germline ends. This CDR3 region has 14 residues. Per the germline V gene, CDR1 is SGHKS and CDR2 is YYEKEE (reference sequence). CDR3 coding DNA: TGTGCCAGCGGAGGAAAGACATTCACAGATACGCAGTATTTT. Its translation is CASGGKTFTDTQYF.

V is TRBV5-6 and J is TRBJ1-3, with TRBD1 identical over 8 bases. Germline CDR1 and CDR2: SGHDT and YYEEEE. The CDR3 is 16 residues long. V lost 4 bases, J lost 0 bases, and 6 bases stayed unmatched. The CDR3 region is CASSTLGQASGNTIYF. The CDR3 DNA reads TGTGCCAGCAGCACCCTGGGACAGGCCTCTGGAAACACCATATATTTT.

The chain is built from TRBV7-6 and TRBJ2-5, with D perhaps TRBD1 or TRBD2 (5 bases each). The tail of the sequence fits TRBJ2-7 better, so the J call may be wrong. This CDR3 is 15 amino acids long. CDR1 is SGHVS and CDR2 is FNYEAQ in the germline V gene. The CDR3 region is CASSLAAARGDEQYF. The CDR3 DNA sequence: TGTGCCAGCAGCTTAGCGGCGGCAAGAGGGGACGAGCAGTACTTC.

The chain carries TRBV5-6 and TRBJ2-3, with D possibly being TRBD2 (6 bases). The CDR3 totals 14 residues. Germline CDR1 SGHDT, CDR2 YYEEEE. The V end lost 4 bases, the J end lost 1 base, and 10 bases lay between the germline ends. CDR3: CASSPASGTDTQYF. The CDR3 DNA is TGTGCCAGCAGCCCGGCTAGCGGCACAGATACGCAGTATTTT.

V is TRBV4-1 and J is TRBJ2-2, with D hard to call. V lost 2 bases and J 3 bases, leaving 7 bases between the germline ends. In germline, CDR1 is MGHRA, CDR2 YSYEKL. The CDR3 totals 14 residues. CDR3 bases: TGCGCCAGCAGCCAATTGGTTTACACCGGGGAGCTGTTTTTT. Its protein is CASSQLVYTGELFF.

This chain links TRBV6-1 with TRBJ1-3; D gene uncertain. This CDR3 has 16 amino acids. V lost 0 bases and J lost 2, with 11 bases in between. Germline-derived CDR1 and CDR2 are MNHNS and SASEGT. The CDR3 is CASSEAPVDAGNTIYF. In DNA form, the CDR3 reads TGTGCCAGCAGTGAAGCGCCGGTAGATGCTGGAAACACCATATATTTT.

The CDR3 loop is CASAYGGGRTDTQYF. The CDR3 region has the DNA TGTGCCAGCGCGTACGGGGGAGGTCGAACAGATACGCAGTATTTT. The genes are TRBV27 and TRBJ2-3; TRBD2 might be the D (6 bases). Per germline, CDR1 MNHEY and CDR2 SMNVEV (reference sequence). CDR3 length: 15 residues. V lost 8 bases, J lost 3 bases, and 18 bases lay in between.